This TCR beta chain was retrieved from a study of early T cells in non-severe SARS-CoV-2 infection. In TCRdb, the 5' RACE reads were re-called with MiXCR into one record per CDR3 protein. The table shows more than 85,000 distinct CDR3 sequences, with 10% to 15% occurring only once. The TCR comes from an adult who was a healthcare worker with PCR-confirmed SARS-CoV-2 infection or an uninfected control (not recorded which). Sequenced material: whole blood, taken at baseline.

The CDR3 loop is CATSDLQSSYNSPLHF. The CDR3 DNA sequence: TGTGCCACCAGTGATTTACAGAGCTCCTATAATTCACCCCTCCACTTT. This sequence joins TRBV24-1 and TRBJ1-6; no clear D gene. Trimming shortened V by 1 base and J by 0 bases, and 6 bases separated the two germline ends. CDR1 and CDR2 (germline): KGHDR, SFDVKD. The length of the CDR3 is 16 residues.